Each of the 25 T cell receptor beta chains below was sequenced from the same sample in a study of T cells in Graves' hyperthyroidism and ophthalmopathy. From RNA transcripts, TCR beta CDR3 regions were amplified. The HTBI set primed first-round TCR CDR3 RT-PCR. TCRdb processed the multiplex PCR reads anew with MiXCR; each CDR3 protein has one entry. The sample consists of about 400,000 distinct CDR3 sequences, roughly 14% of them appearing once. Material for sequencing was blood. These receptors all stem from a man between 18 and 35 years old with Graves' ophthalmopathy.

This clonotype came up many times. This chain links TRBV3-1 with TRBJ2-1; D remains unclear. The CDR3 runs to 14 residues. CDR1 LGHDT and CDR2 YNNKEL come from the germline V gene (reference sequence). Trimming took 1 base from V and 1 from J, leaving 5 bases between them. The CDR3 here is CASSQGQSYNEQFF. In nucleotides, the CDR3 is TGTGCCAGCAGCCAAGGCCAATCCTACAATGAGCAGTTCTTC.

In this sample, this clonotype turned up many times. Since a much larger clone is just one base distant, this may be a read error. The chain uses TRBV2 and TRBJ2-5; D gene uncertain. The CDR3 runs to 13 residues. Trimming cost V 0 bases and J 0 bases, with 2 bases left between them. The germline V gene has CDR1 SNHLY and CDR2 FYNNEI. The CDR3: CASSEAYQETQYF. CDR3 sequence (DNA): TGTGCCAGCAGTGAAGCCTACCAAGAGACCCAGTACTTC.

The chain carries TRBV5-1 and TRBJ2-7; weak D call: TRBD2 (7 bases). CDR1 and CDR2 (germline): SGHRS, YFSETQ. V lost 2 bases and J lost 0, with 12 bases in between. CDR3 length: 15 residues. The CDR3 nucleotides are TGCGCCAGCAGCTTCCTGGCGGGGGCCTCCTACGAGCAGTACTTC. Protein sequence: CASSFLAGASYEQYF.

The J gene is TRBJ2-1, the V gene TRBV11-2; 13 positions match TRBD2. CDR3 size: 14 residues. Trimming removed 6 bases from V and 7 bases from J; junction bases left unmatched: 3. The germline gives CDR1 SGHAT, CDR2 FQNNGV. The CDR3 nucleotides are TGTGCCAGCAGTCAGACTAGCGGGGGGAATGAGCAGTTCTTC. Translation gives CASSQTSGGNEQFF.

On this clonotype: A junction end diverges from the germline sequence, so it may reflect a read error. The chain couples TRBV4-1 to TRBJ2-2, with a possible D match to TRBD2 (6 bases). This CDR3 contains 15 residues. Germline V lookup: CDR1 MGHRA, CDR2 YSYEKL. The CDR3 DNA reads TGCGCCAGCAGCCAAGTACTACCGAACACCGGGGGGCTGTTTTTT. This gives the protein CASSQVLPNTGGLFF.

V and J are TRBV11-3 and TRBJ1-1; D gene ambiguous. The V end lost 2 bases, the J end lost 0 bases, and 7 bases lay between the germline ends. Germline-derived CDR1 and CDR2 are SGHNT and YENEEA. This CDR3 comprises 14 residues. CDR3 residues: CASSLQLLNTEAFF. In nucleotides, the CDR3 is TGTGCCAGCAGCTTACAACTTTTGAACACTGAAGCTTTCTTT. Complete variable domain (other parts from reference TRBV11-3 and TRBJ1-1): EAGVVQSPRYKIIEKKQPVAFWCNPISGHNTLYWYLQNLGQGPELLIRYENEEAVDDSQLPKDRFSAERLKGVDSTLKIQPAELGDSAVYLCASSLQLLNTEAFFGQGTRLTVV.

This clonotype was found many times. V gene TRBV20-1 combines with J gene TRBJ2-1; the match to TRBD2 covers 7 bases. V shed 1 base, J shed 0 bases, and the junction held 6 bases outside the gene matches. The CDR3 has 16 amino acids. Germline CDR1 reads DFQATT; CDR2 reads SNEGSKA (reference sequence). The CDR3 nucleotides read TGCAGTGCTAGAGTGGGGGGGGGAATCTCCTACAATGAGCAGTTCTTC. It translates to CSARVGGGISYNEQFF.

With respect to this clonotype: This may be a read error: a much more frequent sequence differs by one nucleotide. The chain employs TRBV5-1 and TRBJ1-5; the match to TRBD1 covers 8 bases. V trimming: 3 bases; J trimming: 0 bases; junction bases outside the gene matches: 2. Germline loops: CDR1 SGHRS, CDR2 YFSETQ. CDR3 length: 15 amino acids. DNA of the CDR3: TGCGCCAGCAGCTGGGGACAGGATAGCAATCAGCCCCAGCATTTT. Encoded protein: CASSWGQDSNQPQHF.

This clonotype showed up many times. The chain joins TRBV11-2 to TRBJ2-2; a possible D gene is TRBD1 (5 bases). The V gene lost 0 bases and the J gene lost 4 bases, with 9 bases spanning the gap. Germline loops: CDR1 SGHAT, CDR2 FQNNGV. There are 15 residues in the CDR3. The CDR3 reads CASSLEQALTGELFF. As DNA, the CDR3 is TGTGCCAGCAGCTTAGAACAGGCTCTCACCGGGGAGCTGTTTTTT.

Ten or more counts support this clonotype. The chain employs TRBV20-1 and TRBJ2-3; D is uncertain. V was pared by 6 bases and J by 5 bases, with 9 bases between. There are 11 residues in the CDR3. In germline, CDR1 is DFQATT, CDR2 SNEGSKA (reference sequence). CDR3 amino acids: CSAPVGDTQYF. Here the CDR3 DNA reads TGCAGTGCCCCGGTTGGAGATACGCAGTATTTT.

The chain links TRBV10-3 to TRBJ1-2; 10 bases fit TRBD1. Germline CDR1 ENHRY, CDR2 SYGVKD. This CDR3 is 12 amino acids long. V trimming: 9 bases; J trimming: 5 bases; junction bases outside the gene matches: 3. The CDR3 protein is CAIMGQGYGYTF. The CDR3 DNA reads as TGTGCCATTATGGGACAGGGGTATGGCTACACCTTC.

There are many counts of this clonotype. The chain recombines TRBV3-1 with TRBJ1-1, with D unclear. Trimming took off 1 base at V and 3 bases at J, with 9 bases between the two ends. Germline V gives CDR1 LGHDT, CDR2 YNNKEL (reference sequence). The CDR3 runs to 14 residues. The CDR3 here is CASSQGREDTEAFF. The CDR3 bases are TGTGCCAGCAGCCAAGGGCGCGAGGACACTGAAGCTTTCTTT.

This clonotype came up many times. The V and J genes are TRBV11-2 and TRBJ2-7; 13 bases line up with TRBD2. V gave up 4 bases and J gave up 2 bases; unmatched junction bases: 5. The V gene's germline CDR1 is SGHAT and CDR2 FQNNGV. This CDR3 comprises 16 residues. The CDR3 sequence is CASSSRLAGGTYEQYF. Here the CDR3 DNA reads TGTGCCAGCAGCTCCCGACTAGCGGGGGGAACCTACGAGCAGTACTTC.

This clonotype was picked up a small number of times. The chain employs TRBV5-6 and TRBJ1-3; no firm D call. The CDR3 runs 15 residues. V dropped 1 base and J dropped 0 bases, with 8 bases sitting between them. CDR1 and CDR2 (germline): SGHDT, YYEEEE. The CDR3 sequence is CASSLKLSSGNTIYF. The CDR3 DNA follows: TGTGCCAGCAGCTTGAAGCTCAGCTCTGGAAACACCATATATTTT.

This clonotype was seen at least ten times. The chain employs TRBV10-2 and TRBJ2-5; D is unclear. Per germline, CDR1 WSHSY and CDR2 SAAADI. This CDR3 comprises 12 residues. Deletions cut 8 bases from V and 5 bases from J, with 12 bases between. The CDR3 loop reads CASHDGSETQYF. CDR3 DNA: TGCGCCAGCCACGACGGTTCGGAGACCCAGTACTTC.

There are a few counts of this clonotype. The gene calls are TRBV20-1 and TRBJ2-6; D not certain. Germline values: CDR1 DFQATT, CDR2 SNEGSKA (reference sequence). This CDR3 is built from 11 residues. CDR3 loop: CMGSGANVLTF. CDR3 DNA: TGCATGGGCTCTGGGGCCAACGTCCTGACTTTC.

This chain uses TRBV29-1 with TRBJ2-1; D is unresolved. From germline, CDR1 is SQVTM and CDR2 ANQGSEA. CDR3 length: 10 amino acids. The V and J ends lost 4 bases and 8 bases respectively, with 6 bases between them. The CDR3 spells CSVAIHEQFF. The CDR3, as DNA: TGCAGCGTTGCAATACATGAGCAGTTCTTC.

This sequence joins TRBV10-2 and TRBJ2-2, with D unclear. Trimming took off 0 bases at V and 3 bases at J, with 2 bases between the two ends. The germline CDR1 and CDR2 sequences are WSHSY and SAAADI. The CDR3 contains 13 residues. The CDR3 protein is CASSESYTGELFF. The CDR3 bases are TGCGCCAGCAGTGAGTCCTACACCGGGGAGCTGTTTTTT.

The J gene is TRBJ2-2, the V gene TRBV7-9, with D possibly TRBD2 on 6 matching bases. This CDR3 region has 15 residues. Germline V gives CDR1 SEHNR, CDR2 FQNEAQ (reference sequence). V shed 2 bases and J shed 5 bases, with 12 bases lying between them. CDR3 nucleotides: TGTGCCAGCAGCTTACACGGGGGAACAACCGGGGAGCTGTTTTTT. Translation: CASSLHGGTTGELFF.

This clonotype was detected many times. This chain joins TRBV10-2 and TRBJ2-7; 8 nucleotides agree with TRBD2. In germline, CDR1 is WSHSY, CDR2 SAAADI. The CDR3 runs 13 residues. The V segment lost 7 bases and the J segment 2 bases; nucleotides outside the gene matches: 4. CDR3 sequence: CASTEGLAYEQYF. For the CDR3, the DNA is TGCGCCAGCACCGAGGGACTAGCCTACGAGCAGTACTTC.

This clonotype has ten or more counts. CDR3 DNA: TGCAGTGCCCAGAGGACGGGCTTGGAAGCTTTCTTT. Translation: CSAQRTGLEAFF. The rearrangement joins TRBV20-1 to TRBJ1-1, with unresolved D. This CDR3 has 12 residues. Germline-derived CDR1 and CDR2 are DFQATT and SNEGSKA (reference sequence). V was clipped by 6 bases and J by 8 bases, with 16 bases between them.

This clonotype occurred many times. This rearrangement joins TRBV4-1 to TRBJ2-7; D uncertain. This CDR3 region has 14 residues. Looked up from germline, CDR1 is MGHRA and CDR2 is YSYEKL. V lost 4 bases, J lost 4 bases, and 14 bases lay in between. Written as DNA, the CDR3 is TGCGCCAGCAGCCCCAACATTGAACCGTACGAGCAGTACTTC. Translated: CASSPNIEPYEQYF.

This clonotype was found many times. The chain joins TRBV10-3 to TRBJ2-3; 12 bases agree with TRBD2. The V segment lost 3 bases and the J segment 2 bases; nucleotides outside the gene matches: 6. The germline V gene encodes CDR1 ENHRY and CDR2 SYGVKD. There are 17 residues in the CDR3. The CDR3 region has the DNA TGTGCCATCAGTGAAACCCTAGCGGGGGGGCACACAGATACGCAGTATTTT. Amino acids: CAISETLAGGHTDTQYF.

This clonotype was seen only a few times. This chain connects TRBV27 to TRBJ2-6; possibly TRBD1 for D (5 bases). The germline V gene has CDR1 MNHEY and CDR2 SMNVEV (reference sequence). CDR3 length: 17 residues. V gave up 2 bases and J gave up 0 bases, with 11 bases separating them. The CDR3 coding sequence is TGTGCCAGCAGTTTAAACCAGGGCCCCTCTGGGGCCAACGTCCTGACTTTC. Protein sequence: CASSLNQGPSGANVLTF.

This clonotype was seen many times. The V call is TRBV6-1, the J call TRBJ2-3, with D unresolved. The CDR3 length is 15 residues. Germline values: CDR1 MNHNS, CDR2 SASEGT. The V end was cut by 6 bases, the J end by 6 bases, with 19 bases between. In DNA form, the CDR3 reads TGTGCCAGCAGGCGACGTGGGCTAGAGGCGGATACGCAGTATTTT. It codes for CASRRRGLEADTQYF.